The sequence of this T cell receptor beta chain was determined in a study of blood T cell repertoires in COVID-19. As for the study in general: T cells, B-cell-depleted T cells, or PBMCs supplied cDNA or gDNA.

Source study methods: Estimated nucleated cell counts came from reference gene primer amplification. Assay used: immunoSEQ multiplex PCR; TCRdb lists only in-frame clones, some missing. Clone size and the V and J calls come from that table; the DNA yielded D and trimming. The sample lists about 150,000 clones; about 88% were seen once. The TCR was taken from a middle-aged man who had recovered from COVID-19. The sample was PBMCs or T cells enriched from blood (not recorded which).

The CDR3 DNA reads TGTGCCAGCAGTTTCCGACAGAACACTGAAGCTTTCTTT. It is translated as CASSFRQNTEAFF. V gene TRBV12-3 or TRBV12-4 combines with J gene TRBJ1-1; D unresolved. The CDR3 loop spans 13 amino acids. With 3 bases removed from V and 1 base from J, the gap between germline ends came to 6 bases.